This TCR beta chain was documented in a study of shared clonotypes between healthy human individuals. Roughly 27,000 T cell genomes, or approximately 190 ng DNA, went into the sorted-subset replicate PCRs. Sequencing was performed with immunoSEQ multiplex PCR; in TCRdb, only in-frame clones are kept and a portion is missing. The table includes about 1.5 million clones, around 97% detected once. CDR1 MNHEY and CDR2 SVGAGI come from the germline V gene. CDR3 size: 14 residues. Trimming pared 2 bases from V and 5 bases from J, leaving 12 bases between. The sample was naive CD4+ T cells sorted from blood. Subset described: CD45RA+ positively selected. This chain links TRBV6-5 with TRBJ1-2, with a tentative D call TRBD1 (6 bases). The source is a man aged 25-45 years in good health. CDR3 amino acids: CASSYGRGLYGYTF. As DNA, the CDR3 is TGTGCCAGCAGTTACGGCAGGGGTTTATATGGCTACACCTTC.